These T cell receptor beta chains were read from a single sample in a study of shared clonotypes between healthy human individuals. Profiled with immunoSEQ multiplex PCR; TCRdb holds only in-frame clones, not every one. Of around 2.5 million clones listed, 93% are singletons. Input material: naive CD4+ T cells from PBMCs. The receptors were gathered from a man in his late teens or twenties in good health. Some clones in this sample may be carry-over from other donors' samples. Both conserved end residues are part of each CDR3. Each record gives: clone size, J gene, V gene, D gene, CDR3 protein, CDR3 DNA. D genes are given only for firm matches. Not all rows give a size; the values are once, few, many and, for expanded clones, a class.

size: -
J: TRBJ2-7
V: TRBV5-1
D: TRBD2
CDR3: CASSSGLAGADEQYF
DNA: TGCGCCAGCAGCTCGGGACTAGCGGGAGCAGACGAGCAGTACTTC

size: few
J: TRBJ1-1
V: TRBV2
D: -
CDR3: CASSVSMNTEAFF
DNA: TGTGCCAGCAGTGTATCAATGAACACTGAAGCTTTCTTT

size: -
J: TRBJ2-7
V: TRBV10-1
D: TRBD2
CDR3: CASRDTSGTSGRRGVEQYF
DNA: TGCGCCAGCAGGGATACTTCCGGGACTAGCGGGAGGAGGGGTGTCGAGCAGTACTTC

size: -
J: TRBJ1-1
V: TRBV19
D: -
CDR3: CASSNGLVNTEAFF
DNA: TGTGCCAGTAGTAATGGGTTGGTGAACACTGAAGCTTTCTTT

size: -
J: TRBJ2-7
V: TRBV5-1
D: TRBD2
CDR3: CASSQTSGSYEQYF
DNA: TGCGCCAGCAGTCAAACTAGCGGCTCCTACGAGCAGTACTTC

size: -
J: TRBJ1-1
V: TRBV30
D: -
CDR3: CAWRFSNTEAFF
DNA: TGTGCCTGGAGGTTTTCGAACACTGAAGCTTTCTTT

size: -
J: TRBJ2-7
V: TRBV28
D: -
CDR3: CASSRFSYEQYF
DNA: TGTGCCAGCAGTCGGTTCTCCTACGAGCAGTACTTC

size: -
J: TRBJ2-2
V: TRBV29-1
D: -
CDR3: CSVDTRFGGELFF
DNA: TGCAGCGTCGACACCCGCTTTGGCGGGGAGCTGTTTTTT

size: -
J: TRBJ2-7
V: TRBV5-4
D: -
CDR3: CASSPESLPLEQYF
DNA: TGTGCCAGCAGCCCCGAGTCTCTACCCCTCGAGCAGTACTTC

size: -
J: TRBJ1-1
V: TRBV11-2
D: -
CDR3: CASSSSIYSDTEAFF
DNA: TGTGCCAGCAGCTCCTCGATTTATTCGGACACTGAAGCTTTCTTT

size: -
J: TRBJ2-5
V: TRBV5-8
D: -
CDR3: CASSLQSRRKTQYF
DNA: TGTGCCAGCAGCTTGCAGAGTAGGCGGAAGACCCAGTACTTC

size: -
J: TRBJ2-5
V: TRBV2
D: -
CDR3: CASSETGRVGETQYF
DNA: TGTGCCAGCAGTGAAACTGGCAGGGTGGGAGAGACCCAGTACTTC

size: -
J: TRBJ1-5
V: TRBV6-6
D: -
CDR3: CATRPQSLYQPQHF
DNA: TGTGCCACCAGACCCCAGAGCCTTTATCAGCCCCAGCATTTT

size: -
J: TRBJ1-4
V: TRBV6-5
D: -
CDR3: CASSYSQGENEKLFF
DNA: TGTGCCAGCAGTTACTCGCAGGGAGAGAATGAAAAACTGTTTTTT

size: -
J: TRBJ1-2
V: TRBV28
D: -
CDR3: CASSLYDRSYGYTF
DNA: TGTGCCAGCAGTTTATACGACAGATCCTATGGCTACACCTTC

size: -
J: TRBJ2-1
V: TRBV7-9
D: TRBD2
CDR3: CASSLDPGGYNEQFF
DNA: TGTGCCAGCAGCTTAGATCCCGGGGGGTACAATGAGCAGTTCTTC

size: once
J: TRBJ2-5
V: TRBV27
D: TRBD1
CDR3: CASSKLQGAWETQYF
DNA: TGTGCCAGCAGTAAATTACAGGGGGCTTGGGAGACCCAGTACTTC

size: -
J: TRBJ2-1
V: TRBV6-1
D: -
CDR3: CASSERRGSYNEQFF
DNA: TGTGCCAGCAGTGAAAGGAGGGGGTCCTACAATGAGCAGTTCTTC

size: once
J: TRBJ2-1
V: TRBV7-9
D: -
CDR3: CASSLDLSSYNEQFF
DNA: TGTGCCAGCAGCTTAGACCTAAGCTCCTACAATGAGCAGTTCTTC

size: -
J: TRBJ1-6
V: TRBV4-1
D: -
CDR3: CASSHAGAVGAPLHF
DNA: TGCGCCAGCAGCCACGCGGGGGCAGTAGGGGCACCCCTCCACTTT

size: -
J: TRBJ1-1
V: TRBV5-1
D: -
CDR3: CASSLRILNTEAFF
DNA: TGCGCCAGCAGTCTAAGGATCTTGAACACTGAAGCTTTCTTT

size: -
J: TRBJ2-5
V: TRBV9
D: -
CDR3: CASMRGLAQETQYF
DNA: TGTGCCAGCATGAGGGGCCTGGCCCAAGAGACCCAGTACTTC

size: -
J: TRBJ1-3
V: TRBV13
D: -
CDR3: CASRTSGNTIYF
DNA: TGTGCCAGCAGGACCTCTGGAAACACCATATATTTT

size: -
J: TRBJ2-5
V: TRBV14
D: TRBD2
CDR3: CASSQVAGRKETQYF
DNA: TGTGCCAGCAGCCAAGTGGCCGGGAGGAAAGAGACCCAGTACTTC

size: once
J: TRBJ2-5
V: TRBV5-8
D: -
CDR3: CASSPGQTYQETQYF
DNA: TGTGCCAGCAGCCCCGGACAGACATACCAAGAGACCCAGTACTTC

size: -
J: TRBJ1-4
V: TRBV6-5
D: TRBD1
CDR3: CASSYSTGLKLFF
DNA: TGTGCCAGCAGTTACTCGACAGGGCTGAAACTGTTTTTT

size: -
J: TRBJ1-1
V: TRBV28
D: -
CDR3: CASSPPLRANTEAFF
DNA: TGTGCCAGCAGTCCCCCCCTAAGGGCTAACACTGAAGCTTTCTTT

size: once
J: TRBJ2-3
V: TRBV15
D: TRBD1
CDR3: CATSRRQGTDTQYF
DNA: TGTGCCACCAGCAGAAGACAGGGGACAGATACGCAGTATTTT

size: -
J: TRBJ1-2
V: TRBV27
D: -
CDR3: CASKTGPYGYTF
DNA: TGTGCCAGCAAGACCGGGCCGTATGGCTACACCTTC

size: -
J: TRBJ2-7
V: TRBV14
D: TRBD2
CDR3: CASSRLAGVIEQYF
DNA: TGTGCCAGCAGTAGACTAGCGGGAGTAATAGAGCAGTACTTC

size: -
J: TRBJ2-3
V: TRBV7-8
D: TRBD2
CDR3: CASSLRTSGSWADTQYF
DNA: TGTGCCAGCAGCTTAAGGACTAGCGGGAGCTGGGCGGATACGCAGTATTTT

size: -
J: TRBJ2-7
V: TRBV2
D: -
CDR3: CASSEASPSTYEQYF
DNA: TGTGCCAGCAGTGAGGCAAGCCCATCAACTTACGAGCAGTACTTC

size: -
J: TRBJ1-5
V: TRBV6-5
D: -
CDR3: CASSYGPGANQPQHF
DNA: TGTGCCAGCAGTTACGGACCCGGGGCTAATCAGCCCCAGCATTTT

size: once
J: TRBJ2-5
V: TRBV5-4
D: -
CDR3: CASSFGLQETQYF
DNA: TGTGCCAGCAGCTTCGGCCTACAAGAGACCCAGTACTTC

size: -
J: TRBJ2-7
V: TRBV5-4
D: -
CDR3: CASSLEDPSYEQYF
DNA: TGTGCCAGCAGCTTGGAGGATCCCTCCTACGAGCAGTACTTC

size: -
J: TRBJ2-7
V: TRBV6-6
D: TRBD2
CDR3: CAISDGASGYEQYF
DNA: TGTGCCATCAGTGATGGGGCTAGCGGCTACGAGCAGTACTTC

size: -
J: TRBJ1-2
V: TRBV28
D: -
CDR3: CASSPDGGPNYGYTF
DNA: TGTGCCAGCAGTCCGGACGGGGGGCCTAACTATGGCTACACCTTC

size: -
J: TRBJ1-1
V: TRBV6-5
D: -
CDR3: CASSYTQRTTEAFF
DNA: TGTGCCAGCAGTTACACGCAGCGGACCACTGAAGCTTTCTTT

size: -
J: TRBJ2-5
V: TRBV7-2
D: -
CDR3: CASSLTRQETQYF
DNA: TGTGCCAGCAGCTTAACCCGCCAAGAGACCCAGTACTTC

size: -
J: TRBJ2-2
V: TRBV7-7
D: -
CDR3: CASSLESDAGELFF
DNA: TGTGCCAGCAGCTTAGAATCGGATGCCGGGGAGCTGTTTTTT

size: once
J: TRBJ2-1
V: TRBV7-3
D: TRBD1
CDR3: CASSYDRGRYNEQFF
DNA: TGTGCCAGCAGCTATGACAGGGGCCGATACAATGAGCAGTTCTTC

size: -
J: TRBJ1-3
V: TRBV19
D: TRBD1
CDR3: CASGDLDRAGNTIYF
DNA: TGTGCCAGTGGGGACCTGGACAGGGCTGGAAACACCATATATTTT

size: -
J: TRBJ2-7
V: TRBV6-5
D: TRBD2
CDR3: CASRPLAASYEQYF
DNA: TGTGCCAGCAGGCCACTAGCGGCTTCCTACGAGCAGTACTTC

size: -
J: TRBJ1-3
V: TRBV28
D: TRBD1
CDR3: CASRRQGAQGVGNTIYF
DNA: TGTGCCAGCAGGAGACAGGGGGCTCAAGGGGTAGGAAACACCATATATTTT

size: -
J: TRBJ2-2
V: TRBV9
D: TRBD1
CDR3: CASSVGTGSPAGELFF
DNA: TGTGCCAGCAGCGTAGGGACAGGGTCCCCCGCCGGGGAGCTGTTTTTT

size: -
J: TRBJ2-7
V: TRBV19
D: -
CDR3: CASSIVGQVPYEQYF
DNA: TGTGCCAGTAGTATAGTGGGGCAGGTTCCCTACGAGCAGTACTTC

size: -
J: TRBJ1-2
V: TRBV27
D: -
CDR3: CASSLRRGASYGYTF
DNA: TGTGCCAGCAGTCTGCGTAGGGGCGCCAGCTATGGCTACACCTTC

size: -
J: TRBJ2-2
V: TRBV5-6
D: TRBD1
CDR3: CASSFEQGTLTGELFF
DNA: TGTGCCAGCAGCTTTGAACAGGGGACCCTCACCGGGGAGCTGTTTTTT

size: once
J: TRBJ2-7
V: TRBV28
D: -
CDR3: CASTMAYEQYF
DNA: TGTGCCAGCACCATGGCCTACGAGCAGTACTTC

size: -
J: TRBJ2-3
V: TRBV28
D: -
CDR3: CASSLNGGEADTQYF
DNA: TGTGCCAGCAGTTTAAATGGGGGCGAGGCAGATACGCAGTATTTT

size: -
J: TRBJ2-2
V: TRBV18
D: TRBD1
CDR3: CASSRGTANTGELFF
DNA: TGTGCCAGCTCACGAGGGACAGCTAACACCGGGGAGCTGTTTTTT

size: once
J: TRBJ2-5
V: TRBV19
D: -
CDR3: CATRLKDIGQETQYF
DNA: TGTGCCACCCGTCTCAAAGACATTGGACAAGAGACCCAGTACTTC

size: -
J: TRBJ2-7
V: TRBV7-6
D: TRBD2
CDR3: CASSSAGTSGSPYEQYF
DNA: TGTGCCAGCAGCTCGGCCGGGACTAGCGGGAGTCCCTACGAGCAGTACTTC

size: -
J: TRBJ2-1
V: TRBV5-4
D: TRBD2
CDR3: CASSLGLGGGPPDEQFF
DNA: TGTGCCAGCAGCTTGGGGCTCGGGGGAGGGCCGCCGGATGAGCAGTTCTTC

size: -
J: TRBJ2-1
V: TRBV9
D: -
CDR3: CASSAGTGARPYNEQFF
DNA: TGTGCCAGCAGCGCGGGGACGGGAGCCCGTCCTTACAATGAGCAGTTCTTC

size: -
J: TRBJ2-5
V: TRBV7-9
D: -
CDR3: CASSLLSPFKETQYF
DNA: TGTGCCAGCAGCTTACTGTCGCCTTTTAAAGAGACCCAGTACTTC

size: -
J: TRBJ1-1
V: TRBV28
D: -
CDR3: CASSSPGAPGNTEAFF
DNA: TGTGCCAGCAGTTCTCCAGGGGCCCCAGGGAACACTGAAGCTTTCTTT

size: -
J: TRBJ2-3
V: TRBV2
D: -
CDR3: CASSVWGLGDTQYF
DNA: TGTGCCAGCAGTGTATGGGGGTTAGGAGATACGCAGTATTTT

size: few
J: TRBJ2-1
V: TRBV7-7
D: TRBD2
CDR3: CASSPGTSGSNEQFF
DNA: TGTGCCAGCAGCCCCGGGACTAGCGGGAGTAATGAGCAGTTCTTC

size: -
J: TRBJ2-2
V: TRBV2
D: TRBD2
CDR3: CASSEGLAGSRELFF
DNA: TGTGCCAGCAGTGAAGGGCTAGCGGGAAGCCGGGAGCTGTTTTTT